This entry concerns a single T cell receptor (beta chain). Its specificity is unknown. The length of the CDR3 is 15 residues. Germline V gene lookup returns CDR1 LGHDT and CDR2 YNNKEL (reference sequence). After template switching added a universal primer site, the resulting cDNA carried unique molecular identifiers. MiXCR, applied by TCRdb to the 5' RACE reads, yields one record per CDR3 protein. The table has hundreds of thousands of distinct CDR3 sequences, around 12% seen once. These data come from a study of identical twins. Study conclusions and caveats: Compared with models, monozygotic twins showed more out-of-frame TCR alpha sharing. The analysis was cross-sectional rather than longitudinal within donors. Less excess twin sharing appeared in beta out-of-frame sequences.

In addition, the sample was reused for a study of yellow fever vaccine responses in identical twins.

The receptor comes from a woman aged 18-35 years in good health. The genes are TRBV3-1 and TRBJ2-3; D is ambiguous. The J call is uncertain, as TRBJ1-5 better fits the DNA end. Sequencing input: PBMCs. The CDR3 DNA reads TGTGCCAGCAGAAAACAGACATCCTACACAGATACGCAGCATTTT. Translated, it gives CASRKQTSYTDTQHF.